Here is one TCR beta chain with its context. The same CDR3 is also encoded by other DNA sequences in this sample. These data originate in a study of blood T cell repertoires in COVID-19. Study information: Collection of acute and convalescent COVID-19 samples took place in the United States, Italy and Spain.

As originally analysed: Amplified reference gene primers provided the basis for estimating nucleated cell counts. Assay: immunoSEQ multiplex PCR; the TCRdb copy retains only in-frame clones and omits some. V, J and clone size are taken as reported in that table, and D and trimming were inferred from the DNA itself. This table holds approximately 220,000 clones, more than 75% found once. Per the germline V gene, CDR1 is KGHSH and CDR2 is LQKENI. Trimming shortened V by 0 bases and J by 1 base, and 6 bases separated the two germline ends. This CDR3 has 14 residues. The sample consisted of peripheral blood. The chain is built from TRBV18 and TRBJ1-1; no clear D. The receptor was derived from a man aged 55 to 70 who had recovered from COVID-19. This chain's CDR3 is CASSPPSTNTEAFF. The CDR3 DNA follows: TGTGCCAGCTCACCACCCTCTACGAACACTGAAGCTTTCTTT.